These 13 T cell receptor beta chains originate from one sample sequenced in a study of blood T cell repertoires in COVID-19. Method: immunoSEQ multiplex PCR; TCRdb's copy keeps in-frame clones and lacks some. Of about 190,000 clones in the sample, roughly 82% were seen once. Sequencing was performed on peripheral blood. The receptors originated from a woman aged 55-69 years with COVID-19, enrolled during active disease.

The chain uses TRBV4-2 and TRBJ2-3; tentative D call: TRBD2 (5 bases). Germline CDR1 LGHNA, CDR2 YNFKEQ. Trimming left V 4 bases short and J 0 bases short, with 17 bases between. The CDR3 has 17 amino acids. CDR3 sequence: CASSPSLFRTSTDTQYF. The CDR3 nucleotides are TGTGCCAGCAGCCCCAGTCTCTTCCGGACTAGCACAGATACGCAGTATTTT.

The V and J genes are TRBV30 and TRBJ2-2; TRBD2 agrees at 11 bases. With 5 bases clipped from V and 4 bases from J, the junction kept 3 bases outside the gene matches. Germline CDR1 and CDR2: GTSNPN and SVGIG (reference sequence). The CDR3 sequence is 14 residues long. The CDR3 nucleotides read TGTGCCTGGGGTAGCGGGAGGGGCACCGGGGAGCTGTTTTTT. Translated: CAWGSGRGTGELFF.

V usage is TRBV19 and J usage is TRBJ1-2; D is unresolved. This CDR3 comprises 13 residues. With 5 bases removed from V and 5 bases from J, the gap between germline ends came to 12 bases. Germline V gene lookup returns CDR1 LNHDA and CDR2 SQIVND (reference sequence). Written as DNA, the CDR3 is TGTGCCAGTAGTGTGGAGGGAAGGTATGGCTACACCTTC. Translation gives CASSVEGRYGYTF.

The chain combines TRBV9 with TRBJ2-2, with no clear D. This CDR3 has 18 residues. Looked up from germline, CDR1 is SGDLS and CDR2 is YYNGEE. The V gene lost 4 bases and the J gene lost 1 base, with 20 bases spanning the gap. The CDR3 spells CASSPNYGRRGNTGELFF. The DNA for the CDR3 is TGTGCCAGCAGCCCCAACTATGGCCGAAGAGGGAACACCGGGGAGCTGTTTTTT.

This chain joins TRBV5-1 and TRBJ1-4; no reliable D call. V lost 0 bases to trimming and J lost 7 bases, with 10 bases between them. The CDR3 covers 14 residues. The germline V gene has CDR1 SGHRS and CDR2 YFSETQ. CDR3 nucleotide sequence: TGCGCCAGCAGCTTGGAGGGTCGGGGTGAAAAACTGTTTTTT. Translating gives CASSLEGRGEKLFF.

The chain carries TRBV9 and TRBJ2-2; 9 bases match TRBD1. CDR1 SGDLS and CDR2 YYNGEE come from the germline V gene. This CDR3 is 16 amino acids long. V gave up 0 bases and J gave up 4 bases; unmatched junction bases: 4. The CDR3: CASSVVQGAVTGELFF. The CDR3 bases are TGTGCCAGCAGCGTAGTACAGGGGGCGGTCACCGGGGAGCTGTTTTTT. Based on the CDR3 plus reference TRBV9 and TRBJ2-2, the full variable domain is DSGVTQTPKHLITATGQRVTLRCSPRSGDLSVYWYQQSLDQGLQFLIQYYNGEERAKGNILERFSAQQFPDLHSELNLSSLELGDSALYFCASSVVQGAVTGELFFGEGSRLTVL.

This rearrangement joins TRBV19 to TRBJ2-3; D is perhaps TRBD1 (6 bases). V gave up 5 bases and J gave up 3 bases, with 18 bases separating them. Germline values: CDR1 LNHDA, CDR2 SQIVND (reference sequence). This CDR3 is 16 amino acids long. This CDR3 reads CASSHDRQRGTDTQYF. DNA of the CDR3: TGTGCCAGTAGTCACGACCGCCAAAGGGGGACAGATACGCAGTATTTT.

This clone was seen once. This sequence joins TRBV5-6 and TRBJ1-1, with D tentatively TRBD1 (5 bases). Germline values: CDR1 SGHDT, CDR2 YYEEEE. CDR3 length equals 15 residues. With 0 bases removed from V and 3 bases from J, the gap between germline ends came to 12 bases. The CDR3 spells CASSLGVVGDTEAFF. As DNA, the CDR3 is TGTGCCAGCAGCTTGGGAGTCGTAGGGGACACTGAAGCTTTCTTT. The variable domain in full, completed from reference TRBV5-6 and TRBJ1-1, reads DAGVTQSPTHLIKTRGQQVTLRCSPKSGHDTVSWYQQALGQGPQFIFQYYEEEERQRGNFPDRFSGHQFPNYSSELNVNALLLGDSALYLCASSLGVVGDTEAFFGQGTRLTVV.

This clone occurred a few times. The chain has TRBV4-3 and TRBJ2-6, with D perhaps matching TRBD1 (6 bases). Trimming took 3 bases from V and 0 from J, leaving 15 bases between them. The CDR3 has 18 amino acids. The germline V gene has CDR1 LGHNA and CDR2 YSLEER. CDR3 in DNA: TGCGCCAGCAGCCAGGCATCCACAGGGATCTCTGGGGCCAACGTCCTGACTTTC. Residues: CASSQASTGISGANVLTF.

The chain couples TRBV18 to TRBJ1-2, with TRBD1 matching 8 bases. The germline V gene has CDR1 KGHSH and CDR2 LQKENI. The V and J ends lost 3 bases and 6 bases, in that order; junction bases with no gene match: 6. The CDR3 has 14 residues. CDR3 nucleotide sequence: TGTGCCAGCTCACCCAGGGGGCAAAAGGATGGCTACACCTTC. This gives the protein CASSPRGQKDGYTF. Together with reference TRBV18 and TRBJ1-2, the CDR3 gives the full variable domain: NAGVMQNPRHLVRRRGQEARLRCSPMKGHSHVYWYRQLPEEGLKFMVYLQKENIIDESGMPKERFSAEFPKEGPSILRIQQVVRGDSAAYFCASSPRGQKDGYTFGSGTRLTVV.

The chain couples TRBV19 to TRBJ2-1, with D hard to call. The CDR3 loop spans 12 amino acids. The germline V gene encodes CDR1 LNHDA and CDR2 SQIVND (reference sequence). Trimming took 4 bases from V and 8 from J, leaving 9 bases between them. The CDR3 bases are TGTGCCAGTAGTAGCCCCGGTTATGAGCAGTTCTTC. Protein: CASSSPGYEQFF.

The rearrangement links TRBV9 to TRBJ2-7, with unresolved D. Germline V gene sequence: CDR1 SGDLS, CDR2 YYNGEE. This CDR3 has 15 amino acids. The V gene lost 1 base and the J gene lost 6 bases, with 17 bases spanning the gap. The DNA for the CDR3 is TGTGCCAGCAGCGTAATAGGAGAGTCCGGTTCCGAGCAGTACTTC. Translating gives CASSVIGESGSEQYF. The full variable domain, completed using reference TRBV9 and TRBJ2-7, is DSGVTQTPKHLITATGQRVTLRCSPRSGDLSVYWYQQSLDQGLQFLIQYYNGEERAKGNILERFSAQQFPDLHSELNLSSLELGDSALYFCASSVIGESGSEQYFGPGTRLTVT.

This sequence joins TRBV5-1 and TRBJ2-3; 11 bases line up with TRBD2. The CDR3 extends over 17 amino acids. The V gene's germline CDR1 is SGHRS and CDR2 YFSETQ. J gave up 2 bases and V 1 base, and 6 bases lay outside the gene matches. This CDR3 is CASSLLVAGGPTDTQYF. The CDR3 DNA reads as TGCGCCAGCAGCTTGTTGGTAGCGGGAGGGCCCACAGATACGCAGTATTTT.